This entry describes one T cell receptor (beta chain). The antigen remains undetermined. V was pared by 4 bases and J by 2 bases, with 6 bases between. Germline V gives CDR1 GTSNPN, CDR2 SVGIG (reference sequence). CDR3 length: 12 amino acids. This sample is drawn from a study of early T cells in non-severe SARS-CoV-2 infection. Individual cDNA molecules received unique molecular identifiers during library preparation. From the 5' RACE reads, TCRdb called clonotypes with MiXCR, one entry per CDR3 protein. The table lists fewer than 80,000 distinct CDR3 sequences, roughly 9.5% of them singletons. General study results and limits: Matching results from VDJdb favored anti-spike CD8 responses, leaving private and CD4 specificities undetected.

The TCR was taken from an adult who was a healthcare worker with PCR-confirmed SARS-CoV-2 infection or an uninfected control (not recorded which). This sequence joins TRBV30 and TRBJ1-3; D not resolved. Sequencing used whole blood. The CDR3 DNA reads TGTGCCTGGACGTCCCCTGGAAACACCATATATTTT. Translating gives CAWTSPGNTIYF.